Listed below are T cell receptor beta chains from one sample, sequenced in a study of blood T cell repertoires in COVID-19. Using immunoSEQ multiplex PCR, the repertoire was profiled, and TCRdb retains in-frame clones only, with some absent. The sample includes 160,000 or so clones, approximately 85% of them seen just once. The sequencing input was peripheral blood. The receptors were sampled from a woman aged 55-70 years with COVID-19, enrolled during active disease. The CDR3 runs from the conserved cysteine through the conserved F or W. D genes are given only for firm matches. Not all rows give a size; the values are once, few, many and, for expanded clones, a class.

clone_size j_call d_call v_call cdr3_nt cdr3_aa
- TRBJ2-5 - TRBV21-1 TGTGCCAGCAGCCCGACAGGCGTGCAAGAGACCCAGTACTTC CASSPTGVQETQYF
- TRBJ2-3 TRBD1 TRBV19 TGTGCCAGTAGTACGGGGACAGGGAAAAGAGATACGCAGTATTTT CASSTGTGKRDTQYF
- TRBJ1-5 - TRBV4-1 TGCGCCAGCAGCCAAGAAGGACAATTGGCCCAGCATTTT CASSQEGQLAQHF
- TRBJ2-7 TRBD2 TRBV5-4 TGTGCCAGCAGCCCCCGGGGGACTAGGGCCTACGAGCAGTACTTC CASSPRGTRAYEQYF
few TRBJ2-5 TRBD1 TRBV11-2 TGTGCCAGCAGCCTTGACAGGGGGCCCCAAGAGACCCAGTACTTC CASSLDRGPQETQYF
- TRBJ2-5 TRBD2 TRBV7-7 TGTGCTAGCAGCTCCGGACTAGCGGGAGGGGAGACCCAGTACTTC CASSSGLAGGETQYF
- TRBJ2-7 TRBD2 TRBV5-4 TGTGCCAGCAGCTTCAGCGGGAGCTCCTACGAGCAGTACTTC CASSFSGSSYEQYF
few TRBJ1-1 TRBD1 TRBV28 TGTGCCAGCAGGGGGACAGGGGCTACTGAAGCTTTCTTT CASRGTGATEAFF
- TRBJ2-5 - TRBV4-2 TGTGCCAGCAGCCGTGACAGGTCTTCCCAAGAGACCCAGTACTTC CASSRDRSSQETQYF
few TRBJ2-1 TRBD2 TRBV7-8 TGTGCCAGCAGCAAACCGGGACTAGCGGGAGGAGAGCAGTTCTTC CASSKPGLAGGEQFF
once TRBJ2-4 - TRBV5-6 TGTGCCAGCAGCTTCATGGGGGCCGGTGCCAAAAACATTCAGTACTTC CASSFMGAGAKNIQYF
- TRBJ2-1 TRBD1 TRBV7-3 TGTGCCAGCAGGCTTGGGGGACAGCCCTACAATGAGCAGTTCTTC CASRLGGQPYNEQFF
- TRBJ2-1 TRBD2 TRBV7-3 TGTGCCAGCAGCCCTATGGGGGGGGTAACCTACAATGAGCAGTTCTTC CASSPMGGVTYNEQFF
once TRBJ2-7 TRBD2 TRBV7-2 TGTGCCAGCAGCTTATCAACCGGGAGGGCCGGCTACGAGCAGTACTTC CASSLSTGRAGYEQYF
- TRBJ1-6 - TRBV5-4 TGTGCCAGCAGCTTGTCGGGGAGCTCCTATAATTCACCCCTCCACTTT CASSLSGSSYNSPLHF
- TRBJ1-6 - TRBV6-4 TGTGCCACAAGACAGAGCTATAATTCACCCCTCCACTTT CATRQSYNSPLHF